This T cell receptor beta chain appears in the sequencing data of a study of regulatory T cells in long-lasting Graves disease. In the study overall: More than 5 years of antithyroid drugs with positive TSH receptor antibodies defined persistent Graves' disease.

Study-level points and caveats: The researchers studied only peripheral blood, not thyroid tissue. Persistent Graves' patients showed less TCR diversity than newly diagnosed patients showed. The study found TRBV28, TRBJ1-2 and TRBJ2-5 favored in persistent disease.

This clonotype has more than one count but fewer than ten. The antigen is not known. Construction of TCR beta libraries relied on iRepertoire HTBI primers and on Arm-PCR targeting CDR3 regions. TCRdb recomputed calls from the multiplex PCR reads with MiXCR, one row per CDR3 protein. The table includes a few hundred thousand distinct CDR3 sequences, 20% to 25% detected once. Indicated time point: persistent/refractory GD, antithyroid drugs over 5 years with positive TRAb. RNA from PBMCs was the source of the TCR library. The V gene's germline CDR1 is DFQATT and CDR2 SNEGSKA (reference sequence). V lost 3 bases to trimming and J lost 1 base, with 15 bases between them. There are 15 residues in the CDR3.

The chain recombines TRBV20-1 with TRBJ1-1; tentative D call: TRBD1 (6 bases). This TCR was recovered from a middle-aged woman with Graves disease. Material: peripheral blood mononuclear cells (PBMCs), obtained when the disease was refractory, from a patient treated with antithyroid drugs. The CDR3 coding sequence is TGCAGTGCTAGGAAACTACAGGGCCCGAACACTGAAGCTTTCTTT. This gives the protein CSARKLQGPNTEAFF.